Detailed here is one T cell receptor (beta chain). Stated time point: newly diagnosed, previously untreated cHL patient sample. After thawing, PBMCs were subjected to magnetic negative selection to isolate CD8+ T cells. This sample was included in a study of PD-1 blockade in classical Hodgkin lymphoma. V was pared by 3 bases and J by 4 bases, with 16 bases between. Germline assignment: CDR1 SGHNT and CDR2 YYREEE (reference sequence). CDR3 size: 15 residues. Profiling relied on immunoSEQ multiplex PCR, and the TCRdb table lists in-frame clones only, not all of them. The table records some 5,400 clones, less than 90% of them present only once.

Sequencing used CD8+ T cells from blood. The V gene is TRBV5-4, the J gene TRBJ1-2; D is uncertain. This receptor was identified in a human donor with classical Hodgkin lymphoma. CDR3 amino acids: CASSSFRLHFYGYTF. The CDR3 nucleotides read TGTGCCAGCAGCTCTTTCCGACTGCACTTCTATGGCTACACCTTC. Full variable domain (remainder filled in from reference TRBV5-4 and TRBJ1-2): ETGVTQSPTHLIKTRGQQVTLRCSSQSGHNTVSWYQQALGQGPQFIFQYYREEENGRGNFPPRFSGLQFPNYSSELNVNALELDDSALYLCASSSFRLHFYGYTFGSGTRLTVV.